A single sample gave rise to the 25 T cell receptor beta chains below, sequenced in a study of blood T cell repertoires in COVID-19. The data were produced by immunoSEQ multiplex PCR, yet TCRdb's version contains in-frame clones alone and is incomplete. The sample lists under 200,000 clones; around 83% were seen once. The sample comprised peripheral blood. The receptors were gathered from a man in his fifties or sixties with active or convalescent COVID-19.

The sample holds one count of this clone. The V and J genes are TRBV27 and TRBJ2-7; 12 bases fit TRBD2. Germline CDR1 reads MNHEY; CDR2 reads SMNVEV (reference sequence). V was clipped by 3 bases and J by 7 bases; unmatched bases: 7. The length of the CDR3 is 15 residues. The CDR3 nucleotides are TGTGCCAGCAGTTTTCTGCTAGCGGGGGGGCTGGAGCAGTACTTC. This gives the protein CASSFLLAGGLEQYF.

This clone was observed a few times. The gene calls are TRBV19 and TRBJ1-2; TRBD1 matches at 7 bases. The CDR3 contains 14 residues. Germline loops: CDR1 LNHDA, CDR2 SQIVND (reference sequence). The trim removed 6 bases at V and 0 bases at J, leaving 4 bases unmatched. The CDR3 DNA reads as TGTGCCAGTAGGACCGGGACAGCTAACTATGGCTACACCTTC. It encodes CASRTGTANYGYTF.

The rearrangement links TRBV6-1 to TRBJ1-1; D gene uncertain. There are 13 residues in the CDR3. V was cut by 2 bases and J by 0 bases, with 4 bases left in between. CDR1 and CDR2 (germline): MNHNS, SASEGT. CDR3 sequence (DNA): TGTGCCAGCAGTGAACACATGAACACTGAAGCTTTCTTT. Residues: CASSEHMNTEAFF.

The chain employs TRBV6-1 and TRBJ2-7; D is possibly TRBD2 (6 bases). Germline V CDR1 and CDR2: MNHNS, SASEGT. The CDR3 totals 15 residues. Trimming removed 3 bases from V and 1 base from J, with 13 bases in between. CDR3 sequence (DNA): TGTGCCAGCAGTGATCGCCCGGGAGAGTCCTACGAGCAGTACTTC. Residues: CASSDRPGESYEQYF.

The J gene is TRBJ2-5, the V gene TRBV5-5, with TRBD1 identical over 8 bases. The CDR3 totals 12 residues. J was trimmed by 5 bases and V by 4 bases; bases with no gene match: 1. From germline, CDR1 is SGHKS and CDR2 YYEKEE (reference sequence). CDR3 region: CASSRQGETQYF. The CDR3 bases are TGTGCCAGCAGCCGACAGGGGGAGACCCAGTACTTC.

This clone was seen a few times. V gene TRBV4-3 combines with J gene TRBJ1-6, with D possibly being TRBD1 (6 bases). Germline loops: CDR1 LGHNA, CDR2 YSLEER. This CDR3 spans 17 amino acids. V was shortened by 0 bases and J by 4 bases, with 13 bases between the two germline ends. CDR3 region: CASSQEWGGQYNSPLHF. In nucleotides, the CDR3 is TGCGCCAGCAGCCAAGAATGGGGGGGGCAGTATAATTCACCCCTCCACTTT.

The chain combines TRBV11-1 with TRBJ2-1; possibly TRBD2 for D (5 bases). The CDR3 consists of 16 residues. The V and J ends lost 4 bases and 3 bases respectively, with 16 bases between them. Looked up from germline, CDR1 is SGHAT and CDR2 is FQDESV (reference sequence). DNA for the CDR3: TGTGCCAGCAGCTCAGGACGTACTCGGGACTACAATGAGCAGTTCTTC. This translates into CASSSGRTRDYNEQFF.

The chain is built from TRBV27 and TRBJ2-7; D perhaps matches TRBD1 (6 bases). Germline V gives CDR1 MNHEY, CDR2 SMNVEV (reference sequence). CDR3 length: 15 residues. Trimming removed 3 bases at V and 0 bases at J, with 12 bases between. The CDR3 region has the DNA TGTGCCAGCAGTTTTCGGACAGAGAGCTCCTACGAGCAGTACTTC. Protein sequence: CASSFRTESSYEQYF.

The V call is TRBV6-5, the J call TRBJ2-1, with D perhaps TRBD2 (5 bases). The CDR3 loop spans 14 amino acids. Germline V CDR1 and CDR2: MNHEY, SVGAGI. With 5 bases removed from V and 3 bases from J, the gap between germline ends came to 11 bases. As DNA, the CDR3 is TGTGCCAGCAGTACTAACGGACTCTACAATGAGCAGTTCTTC. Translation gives CASSTNGLYNEQFF.

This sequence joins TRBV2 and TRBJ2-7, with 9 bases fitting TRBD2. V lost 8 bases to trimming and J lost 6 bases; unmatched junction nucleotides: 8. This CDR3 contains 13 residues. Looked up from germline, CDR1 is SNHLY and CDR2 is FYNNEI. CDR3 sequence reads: CASAGTSSPEQYF. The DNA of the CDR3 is TGTGCCAGCGCGGGGACTAGCTCCCCCGAGCAGTACTTC.

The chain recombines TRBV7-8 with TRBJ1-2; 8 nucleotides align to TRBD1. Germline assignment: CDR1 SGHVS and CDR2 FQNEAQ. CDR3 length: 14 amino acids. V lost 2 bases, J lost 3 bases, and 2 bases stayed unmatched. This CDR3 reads CASSLRQGYYGYTF. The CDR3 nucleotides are TGTGCCAGCAGCTTAAGACAGGGGTACTATGGCTACACCTTC.

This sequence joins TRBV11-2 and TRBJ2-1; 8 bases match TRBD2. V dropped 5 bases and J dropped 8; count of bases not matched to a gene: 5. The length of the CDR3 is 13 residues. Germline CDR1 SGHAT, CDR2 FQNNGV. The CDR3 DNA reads TGTGCCAGCAGCGTTAGCGGGGAAGATGAGCAGTTCTTC. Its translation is CASSVSGEDEQFF. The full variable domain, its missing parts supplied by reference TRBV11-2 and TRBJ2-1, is EAGVAQSPRYKIIEKRQSVAFWCNPISGHATLYWYQQILGQGPKLLIQFQNNGVVDDSQLPKDRFSAERLKGVDSTLKIQPAKLEDSAVYLCASSVSGEDEQFFGPGTRLTVL.

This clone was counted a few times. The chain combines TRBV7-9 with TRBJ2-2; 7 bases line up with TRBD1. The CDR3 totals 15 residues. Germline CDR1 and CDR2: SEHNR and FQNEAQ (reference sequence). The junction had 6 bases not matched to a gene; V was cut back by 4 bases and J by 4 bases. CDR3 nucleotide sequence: TGTGCCAGCAGCTCCGGGACAGAGGGCACCGGGGAGCTGTTTTTT. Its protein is CASSSGTEGTGELFF.

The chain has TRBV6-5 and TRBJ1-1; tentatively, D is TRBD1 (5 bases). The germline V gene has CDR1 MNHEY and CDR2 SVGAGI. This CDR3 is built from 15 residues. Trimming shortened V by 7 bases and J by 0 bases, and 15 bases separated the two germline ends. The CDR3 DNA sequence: TGTGCCAGCAATTCGGAGGGGACGATGAACACTGAAGCTTTCTTT. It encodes CASNSEGTMNTEAFF.

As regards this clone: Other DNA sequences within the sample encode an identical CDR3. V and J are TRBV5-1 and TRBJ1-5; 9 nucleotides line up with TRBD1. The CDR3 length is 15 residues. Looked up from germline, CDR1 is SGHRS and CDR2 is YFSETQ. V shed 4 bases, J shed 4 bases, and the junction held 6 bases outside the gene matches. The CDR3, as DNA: TGCGCCAGCAGCCTACAGGGGGCTTCGAATCAGCCCCAGCATTTT. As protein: CASSLQGASNQPQHF.

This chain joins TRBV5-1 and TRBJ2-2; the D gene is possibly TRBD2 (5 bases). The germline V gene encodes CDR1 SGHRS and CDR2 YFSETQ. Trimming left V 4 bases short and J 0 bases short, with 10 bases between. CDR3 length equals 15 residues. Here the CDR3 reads CASSTSGTNTGELFF. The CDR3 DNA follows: TGCGCCAGCAGCACCAGCGGCACGAACACCGGGGAGCTGTTTTTT.

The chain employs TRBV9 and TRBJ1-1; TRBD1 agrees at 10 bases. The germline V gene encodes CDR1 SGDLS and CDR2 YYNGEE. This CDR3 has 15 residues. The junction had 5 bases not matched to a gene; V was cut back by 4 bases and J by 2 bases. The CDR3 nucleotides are TGTGCCAGCAGCCTGAGACAGGGGGCAAACACTGAAGCTTTCTTT. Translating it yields CASSLRQGANTEAFF.

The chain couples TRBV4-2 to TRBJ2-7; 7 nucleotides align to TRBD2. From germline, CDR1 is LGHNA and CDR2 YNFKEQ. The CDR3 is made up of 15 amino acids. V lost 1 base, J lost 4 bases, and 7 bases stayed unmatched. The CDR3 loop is CASSQGGGSQYEQYF. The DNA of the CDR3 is TGTGCCAGCAGCCAAGGAGGCGGGAGTCAGTACGAGCAGTACTTC.

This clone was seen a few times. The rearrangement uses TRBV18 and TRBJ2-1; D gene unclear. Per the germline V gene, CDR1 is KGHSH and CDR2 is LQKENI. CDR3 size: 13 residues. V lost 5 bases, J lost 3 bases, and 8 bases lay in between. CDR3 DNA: TGTGCCAGCTCATCCGGAGACTACAATGAGCAGTTCTTC. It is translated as CASSSGDYNEQFF.

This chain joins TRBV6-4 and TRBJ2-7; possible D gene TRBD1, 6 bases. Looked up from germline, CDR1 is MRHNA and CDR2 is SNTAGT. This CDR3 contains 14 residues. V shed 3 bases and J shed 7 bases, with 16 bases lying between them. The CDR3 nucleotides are TGTGCCAGCAGTGAAACACAGGGTTTTGGAGAGCAGTACTTC. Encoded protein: CASSETQGFGEQYF.

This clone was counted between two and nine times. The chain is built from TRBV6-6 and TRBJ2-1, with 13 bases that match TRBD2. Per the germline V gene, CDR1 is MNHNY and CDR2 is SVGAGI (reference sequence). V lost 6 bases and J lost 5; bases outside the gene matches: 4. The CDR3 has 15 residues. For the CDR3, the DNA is TGTGCCAGCAGCGAGGGGACTAGCGGGAACAATGAGCAGTTCTTC. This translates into CASSEGTSGNNEQFF.

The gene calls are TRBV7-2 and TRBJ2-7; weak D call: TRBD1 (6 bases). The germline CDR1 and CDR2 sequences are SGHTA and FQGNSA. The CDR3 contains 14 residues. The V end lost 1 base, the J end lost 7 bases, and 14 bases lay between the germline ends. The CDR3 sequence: CASSLVHRVREQYF. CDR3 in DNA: TGTGCCAGCAGCTTAGTGCACAGGGTACGGGAGCAGTACTTC.

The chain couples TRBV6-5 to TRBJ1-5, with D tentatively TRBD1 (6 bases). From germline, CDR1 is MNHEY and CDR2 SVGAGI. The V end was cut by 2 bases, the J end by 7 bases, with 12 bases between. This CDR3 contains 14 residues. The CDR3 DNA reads TGTGCCAGCAGTTACAGAGGGGGAGGGCAGCCCCAGCATTTT. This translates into CASSYRGGGQPQHF.

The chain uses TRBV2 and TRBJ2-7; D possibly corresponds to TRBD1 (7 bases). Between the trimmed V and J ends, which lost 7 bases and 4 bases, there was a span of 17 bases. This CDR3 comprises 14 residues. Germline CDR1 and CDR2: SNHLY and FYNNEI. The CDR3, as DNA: TGTGCCAGCAACGCAGGGGGGTTGGGGTACGAGCAGTACTTC. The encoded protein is CASNAGGLGYEQYF.

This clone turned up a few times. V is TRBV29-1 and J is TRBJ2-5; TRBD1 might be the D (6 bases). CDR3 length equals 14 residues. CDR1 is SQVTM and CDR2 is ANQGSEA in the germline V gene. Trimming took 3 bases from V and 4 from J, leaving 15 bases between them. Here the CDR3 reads CSVEDGTPLETQYF. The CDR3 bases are TGCAGCGTTGAGGACGGGACACCTCTAGAGACCCAGTACTTC.